This is a list of T cell receptor beta chains from one sample in a study of T cells in localized non-small cell lung cancer. Sequencing was performed with immunoSEQ multiplex PCR; in TCRdb, only in-frame clones are kept and a portion is missing. The sample includes tens of thousands of clones, roughly 83% of them seen just once. This specimen consisted of peripheral blood mononuclear cells, obtained before any cancer treatment. The receptors shown here come from a man between 40 and 69 years old with stage III lung adenocarcinoma. The CDR3 runs from the conserved cysteine through the conserved F or W. The D gene is left open where the match is weak. Rows may omit the clone size; those that give it use once, few, many or a size class.

>.|.|TRBV9|TRBJ1-5
CASSVEASNQPQHF
TGTGCCAGCAGCGTAGAGGCCAGCAATCAGCCCCAGCATTTT
>.|.|TRBV9|TRBJ2-5
CASSRGVQETQYF
TGTGCCAGCAGCCGTGGGGTTCAAGAGACCCAGTACTTC
>.|.|TRBV5-1|TRBJ2-3
CASSLGGGSSTDTQYF
TGCGCCAGCAGCTTGGGTGGCGGCTCAAGCACAGATACGCAGTATTTT
>.|.|TRBV28|TRBJ2-2
CASRGGSGTGELFF
TGTGCCAGCAGAGGGGGGAGCGGCACCGGGGAGCTGTTTTTT
>TRBD1|.|TRBV7-6|TRBJ1-4
CASSLAGRGEKLFF
TGTGCCAGCAGCTTAGCGGGCAGGGGGGAAAAACTGTTTTTT
>TRBD2|.|TRBV5-6|TRBJ2-4
CASSSTGLAGGKNIQYF
TGTGCCAGCAGCTCAACGGGACTAGCGGGGGGCAAAAACATTCAGTACTTC
>.|.|TRBV2|TRBJ1-3
CASTMGQAVTGNTIYF
TGTGCCAGCACCATGGGGCAGGCGGTGACTGGAAACACCATATATTTT
>.|.|TRBV2|TRBJ2-7
CASSITTYEQYF
TGTGCCAGCAGTATTACAACCTACGAGCAGTACTTC
>TRBD1|.|TRBV12-5|TRBJ2-1
CASDYRDRDNEQFF
TGTGCTAGTGACTATCGGGACAGGGACAATGAGCAGTTCTTC
>.|.|TRBV30|TRBJ1-6
CAWSGTVRVDSPLHF
TGTGCCTGGAGTGGGACTGTGAGGGTTGATTCACCCCTCCACTTT
>TRBD2|.|TRBV7-9|TRBJ2-3
CASSLGAAGADTQYF
TGTGCCAGCAGCTTGGGAGCGGCGGGGGCAGATACGCAGTATTTT
>.|.|TRBV19|TRBJ1-1
CASREWTEAFF
TGTGCCTCCAGGGAGTGGACTGAAGCTTTCTTT
>.|.|TRBV4-3|TRBJ1-1
CASSQGPDGEAFF
TGCGCCAGCAGCCAGGGCCCGGACGGTGAAGCTTTCTTT
>TRBD2|.|TRBV11-3|TRBJ2-1
CASRVAGSYNEQFF
TGTGCCAGCCGGGTAGCGGGCTCCTACAATGAGCAGTTCTTC
>.|.|TRBV4-3|TRBJ1-1
CASSQDSPSEVAFF
TGCGCCAGCAGCCAAGACAGTCCCTCGGAGGTGGCTTTCTTT
>.|.|TRBV12-5|TRBJ2-1
CASGLELGEQFF
TGTGCTAGTGGTTTGGAATTGGGTGAGCAGTTCTTC
>TRBD2|.|TRBV27|TRBJ2-1
CASTLEGTGGSSYNEQFF
TGTGCCAGCACCCTGGAGGGTACGGGGGGGAGCTCCTACAATGAGCAGTTCTTC
>.|.|TRBV7-9|TRBJ2-7
CASSLGSGEQYF
TGTGCCAGCAGCTTAGGTAGCGGCGAGCAGTACTTC
>.|.|TRBV11-3|TRBJ2-2
CASSLETGSGELFF
TGTGCCAGCAGCTTAGAGACGGGATCCGGGGAGCTGTTTTTT
>.|.|TRBV18|TRBJ2-1
CASSPPGKRVTAEQFF
TGTGCCAGCTCACCACCGGGGAAAAGGGTGACAGCTGAGCAGTTCTTC
>TRBD2|.|TRBV11-2|TRBJ2-5
CASRLGRGGETQYF
TGTGCCAGCAGGCTAGGACGGGGGGGGGAGACCCAGTACTTC
>.|.|TRBV4-1|TRBJ2-2
CASSQGVLRRDFYTGELFF
TGCGCCAGCAGCCAAGGGGTCCTCAGGAGGGACTTTTACACCGGGGAGCTGTTTTTT
>.|.|TRBV9|TRBJ2-5
CASSVDVGRETQYF
TGTGCCAGCAGCGTAGACGTCGGGAGAGAGACCCAGTACTTC
>.|.|TRBV29-1|TRBJ1-1
CSVIDGRNTEAFF
TGCAGCGTTATCGACGGGAGGAACACTGAAGCTTTCTTT
>.|.|TRBV30|TRBJ1-2
CAWSVGGVGYGYTF
TGTGCCTGGAGTGTGGGGGGTGTCGGCTATGGCTACACCTTC
>TRBD1|.|TRBV13|TRBJ2-7
CASSLTDRGRSPLYEQYF
TGTGCCAGCAGCTTAACGGACAGGGGCCGGTCCCCCCTCTACGAGCAGTACTTC
>.|.|TRBV7-2|TRBJ1-1
CASSFNGNTEAFF
TGTGCCAGCAGCTTCAACGGAAACACTGAAGCTTTCTTT
>.|.|TRBV6-1|TRBJ2-7
CASSEKGGEFYEQYF
TGTGCCAGCAGTGAAAAGGGCGGGGAGTTCTACGAGCAGTACTTC
>.|.|TRBV29-1|TRBJ1-1
CSVVGGGGGNTEAFF
TGCAGCGTTGTTGGGGGGGGCGGAGGGAACACTGAAGCTTTCTTT
>TRBD1|few|TRBV7-9|TRBJ2-1
CASTGQTLGEQFF
TGTGCCAGCACGGGACAGACCTTAGGTGAGCAGTTCTTC
>.|.|TRBV6-1|TRBJ2-4
CASRRGALEDNIQYF
TGTGCCAGCAGAAGAGGGGCTCTCGAAGACAACATTCAGTACTTC
>TRBD1|once|TRBV19|TRBJ2-5
CASSDRGRQETQYF
TGTGCCAGTAGTGACAGGGGGCGGCAAGAGACCCAGTACTTC
>.|few|TRBV5-1|TRBJ2-2
CASSRAAEGTGELFF
TGCGCCAGCAGTCGGGCGGCCGAGGGGACCGGGGAGCTGTTTTTT
>.|.|TRBV11-3|TRBJ2-1
CASSSGYNEQFF
TGTGCCAGCAGCTCCGGTTACAATGAGCAGTTCTTC
>.|.|TRBV4-2|TRBJ1-4
CASSQAGVMDQSLFF
TGTGCCAGCAGCCAAGCAGGGGTCATGGACCAGTCACTGTTTTTT
>TRBD1|few|TRBV29-1|TRBJ1-1
CSVDSTTGLEAFF
TGCAGCGTCGACTCGACGACAGGGCTTGAAGCTTTCTTT
>.|.|TRBV7-9|TRBJ1-1
CASTPNMNTEAFF
TGTGCCAGCACCCCAAATATGAACACTGAAGCTTTCTTT
>TRBD1|.|TRBV7-6|TRBJ2-1
CASSLGTGVGEQFF
TGTGCCAGCAGCTTGGGGACAGGGGTTGGTGAGCAGTTCTTC
>TRBD2|once|TRBV7-6|TRBJ2-5
CASSPGLAGASTKETQYF
TGTGCCAGCAGTCCCGGACTAGCGGGGGCCTCTACCAAAGAGACCCAGTACTTC
>.|.|TRBV5-1|TRBJ2-7
CASSFRGNYEQYF
TGCGCCAGCAGCTTTAGGGGTAACTACGAGCAGTACTTC
>.|once|TRBV11-2|TRBJ1-1
CASSLSPNTEAFF
TGTGCCAGCAGCTTATCCCCCAACACTGAAGCTTTCTTT
>TRBD2|.|TRBV5-6|TRBJ2-1
CASSAERGGRSNEQFF
TGTGCCAGCTCCGCCGAGCGGGGGGGCCGAAGCAATGAGCAGTTCTTC
>.|.|TRBV11-3|TRBJ2-7
CASSLMTWPPGEQYF
TGTGCCAGCAGCTTAATGACTTGGCCCCCGGGCGAGCAGTACTTC
>.|.|TRBV9|TRBJ2-1
CASSADNEQFF
TGTGCCAGCAGCGCCGACAATGAGCAGTTCTTC